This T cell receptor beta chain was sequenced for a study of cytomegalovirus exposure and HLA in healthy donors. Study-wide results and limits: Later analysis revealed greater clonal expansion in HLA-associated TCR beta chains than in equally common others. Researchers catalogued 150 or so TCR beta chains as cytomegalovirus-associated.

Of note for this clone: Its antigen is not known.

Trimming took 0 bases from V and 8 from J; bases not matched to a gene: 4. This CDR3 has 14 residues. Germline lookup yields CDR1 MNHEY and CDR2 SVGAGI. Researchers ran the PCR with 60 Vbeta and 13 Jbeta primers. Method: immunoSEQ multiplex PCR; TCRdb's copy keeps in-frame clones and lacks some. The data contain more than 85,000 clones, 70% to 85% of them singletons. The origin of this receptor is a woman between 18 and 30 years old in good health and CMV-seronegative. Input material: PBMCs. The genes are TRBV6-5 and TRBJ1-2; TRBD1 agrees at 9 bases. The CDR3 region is CASSYSRTGEGYTF. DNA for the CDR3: TGTGCCAGCAGTTACTCGCGGACAGGGGAAGGCTACACCTTC.